This T cell receptor beta chain was identified during a study of radiotherapy plus CTLA-4 blockade in lung cancer. Study context: Disease control was present in roughly a third of patients, and objective responses in 15% to 20%. Study-wide points: Interferon-beta and early blood T cell clone dynamics reportedly predicted response best. Blood saw expansion of tumor-derived TCR clones after radiotherapy plus ipilimumab.

Per the germline V gene, CDR1 is MNHNS and CDR2 is SASEGT. Trimming took 4 bases from V and 9 from J, leaving 13 bases between them. CDR3 size: 14 residues. A word on this clone: Antigen: not known.

Libraries were prepared by immunoSEQ multiplex PCR; TCRdb keeps only in-frame clonotypes and omits some of them. This table has approximately 80,000 clones, about four fifths appearing once. The sample here was peripheral blood, taken from a patient treated with radiotherapy plus ipilimumab. This rearrangement joins TRBV6-1 to TRBJ1-6, with D maybe TRBD1 (5 bases). The receptor was isolated from a human donor with non-small cell lung cancer who had stable disease on radiotherapy plus ipilimumab. In DNA, the CDR3 is TGTGCCAGCAGTGGAGGGGCGCAGGGTTCACCCCTCCACTTT. It codes for CASSGGAQGSPLHF.